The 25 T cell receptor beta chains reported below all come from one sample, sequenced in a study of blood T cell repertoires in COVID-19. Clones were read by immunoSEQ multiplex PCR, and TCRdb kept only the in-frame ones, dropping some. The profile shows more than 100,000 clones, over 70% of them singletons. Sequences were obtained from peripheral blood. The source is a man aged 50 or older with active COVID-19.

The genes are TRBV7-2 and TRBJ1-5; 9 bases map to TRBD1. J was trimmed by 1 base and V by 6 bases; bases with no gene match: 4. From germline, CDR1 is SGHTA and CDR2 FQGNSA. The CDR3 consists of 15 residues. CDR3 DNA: TGTGCCAGCAGTCTCGGACAGGGGAGCAATCAGCCCCAGCATTTT. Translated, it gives CASSLGQGSNQPQHF. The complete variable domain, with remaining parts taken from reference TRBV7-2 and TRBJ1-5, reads GAGVSQSPSNKVTEKGKDVELRCDPISGHTALYWYRQSLGQGLEFLIYFQGNSAPDKSGLPSDRFSAERTGGSVSTLTIQRTQQEDSAVYLCASSLGQGSNQPQHFGDGTRLSIL.

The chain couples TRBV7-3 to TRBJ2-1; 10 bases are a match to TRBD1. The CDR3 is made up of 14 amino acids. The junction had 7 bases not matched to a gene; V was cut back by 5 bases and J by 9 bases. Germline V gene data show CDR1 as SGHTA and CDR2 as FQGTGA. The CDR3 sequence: CASSPGTGAIEQFF. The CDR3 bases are TGTGCCAGCAGCCCTGGGACAGGGGCGATTGAGCAGTTCTTC.

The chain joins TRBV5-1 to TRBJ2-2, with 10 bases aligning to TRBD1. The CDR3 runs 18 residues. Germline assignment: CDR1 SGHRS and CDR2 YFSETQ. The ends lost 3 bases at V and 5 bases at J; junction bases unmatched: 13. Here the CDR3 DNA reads TGCGCCAGCAGCTCAAACCCTGACAGGGGGCGAGGTACCGGGGAGCTGTTTTTT. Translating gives CASSSNPDRGRGTGELFF.

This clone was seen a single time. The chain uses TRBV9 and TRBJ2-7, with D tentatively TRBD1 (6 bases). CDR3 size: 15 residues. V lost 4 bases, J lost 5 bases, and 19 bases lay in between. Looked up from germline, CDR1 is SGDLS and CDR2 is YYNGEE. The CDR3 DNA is TGTGCCAGCAGCCCAGGTAGTAACAGGGAACACGAGCAGTACTTC. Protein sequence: CASSPGSNREHEQYF.

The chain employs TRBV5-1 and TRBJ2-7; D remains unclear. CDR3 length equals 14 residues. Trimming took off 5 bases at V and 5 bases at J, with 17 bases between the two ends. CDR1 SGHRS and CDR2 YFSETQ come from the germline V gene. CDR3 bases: TGCGCCAGCAGTTCCCCCGGAGTCGAGGACGAGCAGTACTTC. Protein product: CASSSPGVEDEQYF.

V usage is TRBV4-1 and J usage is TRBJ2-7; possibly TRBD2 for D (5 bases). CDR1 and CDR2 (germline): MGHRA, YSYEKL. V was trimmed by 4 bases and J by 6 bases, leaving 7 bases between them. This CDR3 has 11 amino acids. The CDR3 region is CASSRGLEQYF. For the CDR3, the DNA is TGCGCCAGCAGCCGCGGGCTCGAGCAGTACTTC.

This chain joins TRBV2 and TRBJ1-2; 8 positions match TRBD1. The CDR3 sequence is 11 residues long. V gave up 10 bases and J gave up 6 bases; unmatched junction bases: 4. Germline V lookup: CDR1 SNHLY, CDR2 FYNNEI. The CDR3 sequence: CANDRGNGYTF. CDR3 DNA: TGTGCCAACGACAGGGGAAATGGCTACACCTTC.

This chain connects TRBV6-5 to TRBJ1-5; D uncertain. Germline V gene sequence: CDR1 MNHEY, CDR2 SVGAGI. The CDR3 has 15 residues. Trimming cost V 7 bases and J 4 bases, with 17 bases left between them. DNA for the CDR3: TGTGCCAGCAATTCCCGGGGTCGGTCTAATCAGCCCCAGCATTTT. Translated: CASNSRGRSNQPQHF.

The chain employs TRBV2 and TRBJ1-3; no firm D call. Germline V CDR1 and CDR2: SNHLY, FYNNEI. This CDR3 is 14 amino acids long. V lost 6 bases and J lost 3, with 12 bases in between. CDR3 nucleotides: TGTGCCAGCAGCGGAGGACTTATTGGAAACACCATATATTTT. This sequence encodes CASSGGLIGNTIYF.

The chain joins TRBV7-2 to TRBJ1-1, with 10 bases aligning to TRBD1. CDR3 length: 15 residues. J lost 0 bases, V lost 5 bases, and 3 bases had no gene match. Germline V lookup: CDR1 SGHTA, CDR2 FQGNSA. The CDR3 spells CASSPTGGVNTEAFF. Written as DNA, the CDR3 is TGTGCCAGCAGCCCGACAGGGGGCGTGAACACTGAAGCTTTCTTT.

This CDR3 is CASSVSTGGEAFF. The CDR3 DNA reads as TGTGCCAGCAGTGTCTCGACAGGGGGTGAAGCTTTCTTT. The chain employs TRBV2 and TRBJ1-1; 9 positions agree with TRBD1. The germline gives CDR1 SNHLY, CDR2 FYNNEI. This CDR3 has 13 residues. V dropped 4 bases and J dropped 7; count of bases not matched to a gene: 4.

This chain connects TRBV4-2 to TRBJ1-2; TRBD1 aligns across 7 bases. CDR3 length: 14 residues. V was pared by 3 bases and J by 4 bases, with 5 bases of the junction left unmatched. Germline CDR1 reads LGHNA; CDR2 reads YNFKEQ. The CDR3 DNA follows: TGTGCCAGCAGCCACGAACGGGACAGCTATGGCTACACCTTC. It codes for CASSHERDSYGYTF.

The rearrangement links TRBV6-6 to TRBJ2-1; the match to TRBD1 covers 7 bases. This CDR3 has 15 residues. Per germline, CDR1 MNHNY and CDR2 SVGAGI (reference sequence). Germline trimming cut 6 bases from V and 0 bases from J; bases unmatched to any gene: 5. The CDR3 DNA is TGTGCCAGCAGCCTCCAGGGGGTCTCCTACAATGAGCAGTTCTTC. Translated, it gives CASSLQGVSYNEQFF.

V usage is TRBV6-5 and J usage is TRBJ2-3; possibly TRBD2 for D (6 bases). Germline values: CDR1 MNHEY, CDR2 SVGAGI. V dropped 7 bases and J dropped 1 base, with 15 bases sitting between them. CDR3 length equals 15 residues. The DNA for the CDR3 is TGTGCCAGCATGGGAATGGGACTGGGCACAGATACGCAGTATTTT. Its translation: CASMGMGLGTDTQYF.

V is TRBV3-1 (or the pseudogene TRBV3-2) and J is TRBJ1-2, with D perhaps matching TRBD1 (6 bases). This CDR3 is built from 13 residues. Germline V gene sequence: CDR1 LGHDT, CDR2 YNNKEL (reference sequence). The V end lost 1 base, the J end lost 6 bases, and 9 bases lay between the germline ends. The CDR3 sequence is CASSQGAGDGYTF. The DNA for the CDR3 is TGTGCCAGCAGCCAAGGTGCAGGGGATGGCTACACCTTC.

CDR3 protein: CAIRLTGIETGELFF. The CDR3 DNA reads TGTGCCATCAGGTTGACAGGGATCGAGACCGGGGAGCTGTTTTTT. This rearrangement joins TRBV10-3 to TRBJ2-2; 7 nucleotides align to TRBD1. This CDR3 has 15 amino acids. CDR1 and CDR2 (germline): ENHRY, SYGVKD. The V segment lost 6 bases and the J segment 5 bases; nucleotides outside the gene matches: 9.

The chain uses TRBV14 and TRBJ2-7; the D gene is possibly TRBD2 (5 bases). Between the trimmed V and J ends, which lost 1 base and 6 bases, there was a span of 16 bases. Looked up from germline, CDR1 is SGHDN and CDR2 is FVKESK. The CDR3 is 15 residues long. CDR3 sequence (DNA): TGTGCCAGCAGCCAAGCCGACTCGCCGGGAAGCGAGCAGTACTTC. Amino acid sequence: CASSQADSPGSEQYF.

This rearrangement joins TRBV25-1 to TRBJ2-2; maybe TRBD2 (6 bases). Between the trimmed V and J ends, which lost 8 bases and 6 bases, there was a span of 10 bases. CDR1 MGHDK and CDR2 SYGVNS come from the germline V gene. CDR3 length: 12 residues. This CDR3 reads CASGRWPGELFF. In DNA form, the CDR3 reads TGTGCCAGCGGGAGGTGGCCCGGGGAGCTGTTTTTT.

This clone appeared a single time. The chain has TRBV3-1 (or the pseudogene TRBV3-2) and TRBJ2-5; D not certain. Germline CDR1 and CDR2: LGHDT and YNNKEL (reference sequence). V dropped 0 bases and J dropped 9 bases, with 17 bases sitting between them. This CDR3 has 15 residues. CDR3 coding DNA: TGTGCCAGCAGCCAAGACGTCACTCTCTCCAAAGCCCAGTACTTC. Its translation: CASSQDVTLSKAQYF.

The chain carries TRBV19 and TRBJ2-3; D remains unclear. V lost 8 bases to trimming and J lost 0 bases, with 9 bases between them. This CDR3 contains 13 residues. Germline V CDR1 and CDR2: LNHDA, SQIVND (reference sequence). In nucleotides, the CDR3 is TGTGCCAGTGGCCCCCCTAGCACAGATACGCAGTATTTT. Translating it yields CASGPPSTDTQYF.

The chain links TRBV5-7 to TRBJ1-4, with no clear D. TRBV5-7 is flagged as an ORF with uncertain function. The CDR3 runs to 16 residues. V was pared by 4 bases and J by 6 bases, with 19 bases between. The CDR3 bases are TGTGCCAGCAGCAAACCGACGGATTGGCGGGATGAAAAACTGTTTTTT. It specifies CASSKPTDWRDEKLFF.

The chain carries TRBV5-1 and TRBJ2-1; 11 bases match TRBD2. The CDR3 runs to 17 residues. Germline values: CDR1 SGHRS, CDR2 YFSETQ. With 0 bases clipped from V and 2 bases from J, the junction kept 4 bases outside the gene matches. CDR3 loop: CASSLVPSGGPYNEQFF. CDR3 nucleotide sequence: TGCGCCAGCAGCTTGGTGCCTAGCGGGGGGCCCTACAATGAGCAGTTCTTC.

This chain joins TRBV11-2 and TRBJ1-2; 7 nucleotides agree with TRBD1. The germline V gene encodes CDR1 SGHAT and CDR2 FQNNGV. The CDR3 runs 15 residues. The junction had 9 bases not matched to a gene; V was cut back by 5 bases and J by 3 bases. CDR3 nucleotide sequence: TGTGCCAGCAGCCGAGGGGACAGTATCTACTATGGCTACACCTTC. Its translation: CASSRGDSIYYGYTF.

The CDR3 bases are TGCGCCAGCAGCTTGTTCGCGGGTGCCACAGATACGCAGTATTTT. It codes for CASSLFAGATDTQYF. This chain links TRBV5-1 with TRBJ2-3; tentatively, D is TRBD2 (5 bases). The V gene lost 1 base and the J gene lost 2 bases, with 11 bases spanning the gap. The CDR3 has 15 amino acids. Germline-derived CDR1 and CDR2 are SGHRS and YFSETQ.

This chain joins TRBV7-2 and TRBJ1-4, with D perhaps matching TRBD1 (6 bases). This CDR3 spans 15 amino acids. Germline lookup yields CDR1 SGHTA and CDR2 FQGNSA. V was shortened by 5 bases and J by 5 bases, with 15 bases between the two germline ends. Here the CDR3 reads CASSLRGRPNEKLFF. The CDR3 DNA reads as TGTGCCAGCAGCCTCAGGGGCCGGCCGAATGAAAAACTGTTTTTT.